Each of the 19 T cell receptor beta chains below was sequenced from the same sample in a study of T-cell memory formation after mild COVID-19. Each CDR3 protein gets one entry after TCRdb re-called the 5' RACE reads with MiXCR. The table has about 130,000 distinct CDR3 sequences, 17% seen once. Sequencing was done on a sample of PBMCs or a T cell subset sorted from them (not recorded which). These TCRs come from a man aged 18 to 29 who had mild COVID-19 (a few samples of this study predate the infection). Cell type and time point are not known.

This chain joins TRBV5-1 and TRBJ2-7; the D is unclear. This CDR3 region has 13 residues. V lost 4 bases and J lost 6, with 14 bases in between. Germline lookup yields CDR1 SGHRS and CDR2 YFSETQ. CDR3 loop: CASSLFPGSEQYF. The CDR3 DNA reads TGCGCCAGCAGCCTCTTCCCCGGGTCCGAGCAGTACTTC.

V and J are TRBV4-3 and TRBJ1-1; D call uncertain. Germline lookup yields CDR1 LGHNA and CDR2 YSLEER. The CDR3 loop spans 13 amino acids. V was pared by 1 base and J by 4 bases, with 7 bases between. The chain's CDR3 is CASSQVPPTEAFF. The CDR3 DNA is TGCGCCAGCAGCCAAGTTCCCCCCACTGAAGCTTTCTTT.

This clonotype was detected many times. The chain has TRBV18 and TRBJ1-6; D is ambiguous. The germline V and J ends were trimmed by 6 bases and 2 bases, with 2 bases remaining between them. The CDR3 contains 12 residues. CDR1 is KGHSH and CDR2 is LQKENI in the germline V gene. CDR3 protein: CASSPYNSPLHF. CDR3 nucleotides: TGTGCCAGCTCCCCCTATAATTCACCCCTCCACTTT.

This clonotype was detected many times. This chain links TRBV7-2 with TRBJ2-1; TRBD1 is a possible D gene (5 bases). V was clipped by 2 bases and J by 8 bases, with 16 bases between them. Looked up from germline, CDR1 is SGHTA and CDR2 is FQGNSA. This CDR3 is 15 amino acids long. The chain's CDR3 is CASSLSNRRAYEQFF. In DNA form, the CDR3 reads TGTGCCAGCAGCTTATCAAACCGCAGGGCCTATGAGCAGTTCTTC.

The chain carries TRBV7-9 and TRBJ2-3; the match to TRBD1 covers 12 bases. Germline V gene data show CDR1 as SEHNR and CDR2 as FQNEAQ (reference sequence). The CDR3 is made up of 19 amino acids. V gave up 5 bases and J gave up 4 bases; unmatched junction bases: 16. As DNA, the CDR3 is TGTGCCAGCAGCCACTCGCTCCTCCCGGGGACAGGGGGCGCAGATACGCAGTATTTT. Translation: CASSHSLLPGTGGADTQYF. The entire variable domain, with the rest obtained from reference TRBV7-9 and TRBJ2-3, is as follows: DTGVSQNPRHKITKRGQNVTFRCDPISEHNRLYWYRQTLGQGPEFLTYFQNEAQLEKSRLLSDRFSAERPKGSFSTLEIQRTEQGDSAMYLCASSHSLLPGTGGADTQYFGPGTRLTVL.

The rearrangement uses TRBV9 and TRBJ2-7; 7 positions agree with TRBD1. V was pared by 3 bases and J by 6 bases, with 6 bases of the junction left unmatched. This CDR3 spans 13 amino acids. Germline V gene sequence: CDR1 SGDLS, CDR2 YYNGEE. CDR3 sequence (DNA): TGTGCCAGCAGCGGGACAGGCGTCGCCGAGCAGTACTTC. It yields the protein CASSGTGVAEQYF.

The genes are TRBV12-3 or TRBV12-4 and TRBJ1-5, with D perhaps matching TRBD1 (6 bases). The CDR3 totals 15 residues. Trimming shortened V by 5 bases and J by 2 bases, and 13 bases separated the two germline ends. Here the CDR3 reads CASSEQGFGNQPQHF. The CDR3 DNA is TGTGCCAGCAGTGAACAGGGATTTGGCAATCAGCCCCAGCATTTT.

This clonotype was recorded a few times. CDR3 amino acids: CATSDKWGSAFF. Here the CDR3 DNA reads TGTGCCACCAGTGATAAATGGGGGTCAGCTTTCTTT. The chain joins TRBV24-1 to TRBJ1-1; a possible D gene is TRBD1 (5 bases). The CDR3 extends over 12 amino acids. The V and J ends lost 3 bases and 10 bases respectively, with 11 bases between them. The germline V gene encodes CDR1 KGHDR and CDR2 SFDVKD.

The CDR3 spells CASSSTAKNIQYF. CDR3 sequence (DNA): TGTGCCAGCAGTTCAACAGCCAAAAACATTCAGTACTTC. The chain is built from TRBV12-3 or TRBV12-4 and TRBJ2-4; no clear D. This CDR3 region has 13 residues. The ends were cut back, 4 bases at V and 0 bases at J, with 4 bases in the middle.

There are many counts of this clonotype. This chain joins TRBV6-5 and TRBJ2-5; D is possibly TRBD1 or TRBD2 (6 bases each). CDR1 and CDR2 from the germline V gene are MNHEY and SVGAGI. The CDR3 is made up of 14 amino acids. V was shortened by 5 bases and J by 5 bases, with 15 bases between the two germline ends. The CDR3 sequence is CASSRQEGWETQYF. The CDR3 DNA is TGTGCCAGCAGTCGACAGGAGGGATGGGAGACCCAGTACTTC.

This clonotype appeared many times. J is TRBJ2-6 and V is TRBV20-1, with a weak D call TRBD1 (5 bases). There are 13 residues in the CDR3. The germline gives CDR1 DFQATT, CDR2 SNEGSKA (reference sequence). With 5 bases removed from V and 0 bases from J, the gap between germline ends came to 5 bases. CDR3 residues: CSADSSGANVLTF. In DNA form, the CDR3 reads TGCAGTGCTGACAGCTCTGGGGCCAACGTCCTGACTTTC.

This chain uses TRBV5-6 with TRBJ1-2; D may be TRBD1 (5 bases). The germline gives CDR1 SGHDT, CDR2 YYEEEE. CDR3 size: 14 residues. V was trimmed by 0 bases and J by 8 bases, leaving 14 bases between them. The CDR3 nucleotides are TGTGCCAGCAGCTTGGCGAACCTTAAGGGGGGCTACACCTTC. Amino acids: CASSLANLKGGYTF.

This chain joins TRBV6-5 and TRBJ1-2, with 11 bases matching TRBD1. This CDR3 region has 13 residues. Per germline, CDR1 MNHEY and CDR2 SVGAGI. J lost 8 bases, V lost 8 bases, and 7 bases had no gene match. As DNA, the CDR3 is TGTGCCAGCCGGGGGACAGGGGGTAGAGGCTACACCTTC. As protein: CASRGTGGRGYTF.

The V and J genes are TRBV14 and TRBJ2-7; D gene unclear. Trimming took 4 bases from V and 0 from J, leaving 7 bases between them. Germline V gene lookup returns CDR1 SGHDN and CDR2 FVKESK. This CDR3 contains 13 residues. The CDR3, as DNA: TGTGCCAGCAGCCCGACAAGCTCCTACGAGCAGTACTTC. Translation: CASSPTSSYEQYF.

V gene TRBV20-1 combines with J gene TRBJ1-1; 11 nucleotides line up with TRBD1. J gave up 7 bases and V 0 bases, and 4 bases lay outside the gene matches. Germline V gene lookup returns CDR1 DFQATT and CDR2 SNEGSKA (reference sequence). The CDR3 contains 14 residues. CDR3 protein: CSARESGTGGEAFF. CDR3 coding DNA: TGCAGTGCTAGAGAATCCGGGACAGGGGGTGAAGCTTTCTTT.

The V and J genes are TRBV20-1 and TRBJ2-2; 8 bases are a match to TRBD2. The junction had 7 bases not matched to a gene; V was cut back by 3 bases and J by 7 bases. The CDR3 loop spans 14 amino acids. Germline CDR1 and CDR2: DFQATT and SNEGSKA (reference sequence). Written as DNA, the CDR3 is TGCAGTGCTAGCGGGGGGGCTTTACGCGGGGAGCTGTTTTTT. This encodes CSASGGALRGELFF.

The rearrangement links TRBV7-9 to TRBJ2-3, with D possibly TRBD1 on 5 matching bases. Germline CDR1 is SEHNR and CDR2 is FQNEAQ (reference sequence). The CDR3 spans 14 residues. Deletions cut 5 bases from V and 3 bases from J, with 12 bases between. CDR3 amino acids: CASSPWGLTDTQYF. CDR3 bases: TGTGCCAGCAGCCCGTGGGGCTTAACAGATACGCAGTATTTT.

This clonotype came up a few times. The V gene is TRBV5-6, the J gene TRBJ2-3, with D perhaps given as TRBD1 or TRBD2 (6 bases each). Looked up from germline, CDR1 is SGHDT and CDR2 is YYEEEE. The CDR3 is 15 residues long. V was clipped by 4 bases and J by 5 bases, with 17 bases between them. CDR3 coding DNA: TGTGCCAGCAGCGGGGCTTCGGGGGCGGGAGATACGCAGTATTTT. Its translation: CASSGASGAGDTQYF. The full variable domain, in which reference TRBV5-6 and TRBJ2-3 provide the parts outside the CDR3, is DAGVTQSPTHLIKTRGQQVTLRCSPKSGHDTVSWYQQALGQGPQFIFQYYEEEERQRGNFPDRFSGHQFPNYSSELNVNALLLGDSALYLCASSGASGAGDTQYFGPGTRLTVL.

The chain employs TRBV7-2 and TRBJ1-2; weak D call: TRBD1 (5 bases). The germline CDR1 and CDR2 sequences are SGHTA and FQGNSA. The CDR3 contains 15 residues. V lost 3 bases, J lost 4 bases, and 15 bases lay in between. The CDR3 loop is CASSFIEGLSYGYTF. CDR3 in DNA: TGTGCCAGCAGCTTTATCGAGGGGTTGAGCTATGGCTACACCTTC.